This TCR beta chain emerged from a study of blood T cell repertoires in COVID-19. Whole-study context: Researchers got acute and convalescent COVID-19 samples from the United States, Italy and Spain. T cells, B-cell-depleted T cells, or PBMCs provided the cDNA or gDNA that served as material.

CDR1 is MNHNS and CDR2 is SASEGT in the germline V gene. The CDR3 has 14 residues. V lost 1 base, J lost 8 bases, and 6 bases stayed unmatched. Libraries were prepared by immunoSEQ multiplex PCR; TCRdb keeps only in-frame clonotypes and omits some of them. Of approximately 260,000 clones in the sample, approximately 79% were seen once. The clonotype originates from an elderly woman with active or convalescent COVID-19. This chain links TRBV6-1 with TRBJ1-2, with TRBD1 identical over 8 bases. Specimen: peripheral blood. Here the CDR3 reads CASSEVGQGGGYTF. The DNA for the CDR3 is TGTGCCAGCAGTGAAGTTGGACAGGGAGGCGGCTACACCTTC.